This paragraph covers one T cell receptor (beta chain) sequence. The method was immunoSEQ multiplex PCR; TCRdb's version includes in-frame clones alone and lacks a portion of them. The sample has tens of thousands of clones, roughly 89% seen once. The sample is drawn from a study of blood T cell repertoires in COVID-19. Study-level background: COVID-19 samples, acute and convalescent, were from the United States, Italy and Spain.

There are 14 residues in the CDR3. V lost 5 bases and J lost 3; bases outside the gene matches: 6. Germline loops: CDR1 SGHAT, CDR2 FQNNGV. The gene calls are TRBV11-2 and TRBJ2-7; 8 bases fit TRBD2. The TCR was taken from a man in his sixties or seventies with active COVID-19. Sequenced material: peripheral blood. CDR3 sequence (DNA): TGTGCCAGCAGCACCCGCGGGGGGTACTACGAGCAGTACTTC. It translates to CASSTRGGYYEQYF.